This TCR beta chain was identified in a study of cytomegalovirus exposure and HLA in healthy donors listed by TCRdb under 2017. General notes on the study: In an earlier analysis of some 610 of the donors, 276 Gb of sequence data and 95 million to 130 million unique TCR beta sequences from roughly 200 million T cells were reported. An early release that covered some 630 HLA-typed donors contained approximately 320 gigabases of sequencing data and 80 million or so unique TCR sequences. Of the 300 to 400 genotyped donors, approximately 83% fell in the genetic ancestry cluster associated with self-reported Caucasian donors. The study was designed to test whether signatures of past pathogen exposure could be identified by cataloging public T cell receptors. The study used immunosequencing to profile the T cell repertoires of hundreds of subjects and linked those repertoires to cytomegalovirus serostatus. Besides the first cohort of approximately 670 subjects, a separate validation cohort made up of 120 different subjects was used. To predict cytomegalovirus infection status, the study combined high-throughput TCR immunosequencing, statistical association of individual TCRs with disease status, and machine learning. To study patterns of TCR occurrence, a later analysis re-analyzed previously published TCR beta repertoires from several hundred donors and added high-resolution HLA genotyping. Rather than drawing on any new phenotypic data, the later analysis identified candidate immune exposures from TCR beta sequences and the way those sequences occurred across donors. An earlier analysis of 500 to 750 of the donors applied high-throughput TCR beta sequencing to assess whether each TCR beta V gene segment acted as functional or pseudogenic. Alongside the repertoire data, information on donor age, sex, ethnicity and CMV serostatus was compiled. A later genetic analysis took genome-wide SNP genotypes for about 65% of the 666 donors and used that subset as a discovery cohort. Every repertoire in the discovery cohort had been generated on one and the same sequencing platform. HLA typing included class I and class II loci at four-digit resolution. Typing coverage differed by locus: A, B, C, DRB1 and DQB1 were typed in about 629-630 donors, DQA1 in 500 to 550, DPA1 in nearly 610, and DPB1 in around 440. About five DR-DQ haplotypes were treated as single units for association and clustering because of strong linkage in the cohort. Among a few hundred genotyped donors of the cohort, an average of 235,054 unique TCR beta nucleotide sequences were sequenced per donor, roughly a sixth of them non-productive. Broad study findings and their caveats: A later analysis associated 16,951 TCR beta sequences with specific HLA alleles at a false discovery rate of 0.05. According to a later genetic analysis, donors in an Asian-associated ancestry cluster had fewer N-insertions in productive TCRs than the approximately 670-donor mean. In vitro tests confirmed that a few of the cytomegalovirus-associated TCR beta chains recognize cytomegalovirus antigens. A further reported finding was that TCR beta sequences accurately predicted the HLA-A and HLA-B alleles for most subjects in the first cohort. The sequencing pipeline was judged likely to have produced a cluster of highly shared sequence variants as a technical artifact. In the study, 164 TCR beta chains were listed as associated with cytomegalovirus. Immune exposure information for the cohort was limited to CMV serostatus. The 87-base-pair reads could not distinguish some IMGT-functional V segments, including TRBV6-2 and TRBV6-3, so those segments were excluded. This cohort had only TCR beta chains sequenced, and the lack of alpha or paired-chain data limited which features could be detected. A later analysis found that most CMV-associated TCR beta chains appeared HLA-restricted, with HLA associations seemingly driven largely by CMV exposure. Because counts were too low, approximately 15 rarely observed V segments, including chromosome 9 orphons, were excluded from the earlier analysis of 587 of the donors. Linkage disequilibrium might explain the correlated functional status among segregating V segments, but an unknown experimental factor could not be excluded. Broadly in line with IMGT annotations, most TCR beta V segments showed up in productive rearrangements about 87% or about 30% of the time in an earlier analysis of 450 to 600 of the donors. A later analysis reported that several top co-occurrence clusters appeared linked to parvovirus B19, influenza, CMV and Epstein-Barr virus. In a later analysis, HLA-associated TCR beta chains were found to be more clonally expanded and to have lower generation probabilities than equally common non-associated chains. When HLA alleles, especially DR and DQ, strongly co-occurred, attributing TCR associations to individual alleles was difficult. The classifier was reported to diagnose cytomegalovirus status with high specificity and sensitivity in both the original and validation cohorts. The authors suggested that the approach could potentially be extended to other disease states and immunological phenotypes. A later analysis found that TCR association rates varied across HLA loci, with DRB1 alleles showing the most associated TCRs and HLA-C alleles the fewest. Roughly uniform sequencing depth across donors was assumed in presence/absence analyses, although this assumption may not hold. Most TCR sequences were seen in very few donors, while some public TCRs were found in many individuals. An association between a missense DCLRE1C variant and V-gene and J-gene trimming of TCR beta chains was found in a later genetic analysis and replicated in an independent cohort. Because HLA typing was missing for some donors at each locus, association tests included only the typed subset.

There are a few counts of this clone. No cognate antigen has been identified for it. Base qualities are missing; no much larger clone stands one base away. Library preparation employed the immunoSEQ multiplex PCR assay. The multiplex PCR relied on a mix of 60 forward primers for TCR Vbeta segments and 13 reverse primers for TCR Jbeta segments. A multiplex PCR assay on genomic DNA amplified the CDR3 region of rearranged TCR beta genes. The amplified TCR beta libraries were sequenced on the Illumina HiSeq System as 87-base-pair reads. The study's processing was this. Across the 670 or so repertoires, a later analysis counted roughly 84 million unique TCR beta chains, 9.5 million to 13 million of which were shared by at least two donors. Raw reads were error-corrected and collapsed into unique sequences with a nearest-neighbor algorithm that merged closely related sequences to remove PCR and sequencing errors. Alignment of CDR3 sequences to IMGT reference sequences was used to assign V, D and J gene segments. For a sequence to be retained, a match of at least six nucleotides to both a V gene segment and a J gene segment was required. Rearrangements were called productive when the CDR3 lacked stop codons and stayed in frame with V and J; all others were non-productive. CDR3 was defined according to IMGT convention as the region running from the second conserved V-encoded cysteine to the conserved J-encoded phenylalanine. Sequences without an unambiguous match to a single V gene segment were excluded from the earlier analysis of almost 600 of the donors. In an earlier analysis of several hundred of the donors, V segments were called functional above 56.7% productive rearrangements and were called segregating when the between-donor standard deviation exceeded 5%. A statistical classification framework was developed to diagnose cytomegalovirus status using the catalog of TCR beta chain sequences. V and J gene assignment, in a later analysis, came from comparing TCR nucleotide sequences with IMGT/GENE-DB human TR gene sequences. Using the TCRdist pipeline, a later analysis assigned CDR3 sequences along with most-parsimonious VDJ recombination scenarios. A later analysis defined each TCR beta chain by its CDR3 amino acid sequence plus V-gene family, and excluded reads lacking a unique V-gene family. A later analysis removed 500 to 600 highly shared, low-generation-probability nucleotide sequences to deal with suspected cross-contamination and a sequencing artifact. In a later analysis, a clonal expansion index was calculated for each public chain from normalized within-repertoire ranks of inferred template counts. In a later analysis, generation probabilities were computed using a VDJ recombination model fitted to out-of-frame rearrangements, and the results were checked against IGoR. In a later analysis, hypergeometric tests were used to score TCR-TCR, TCR-HLA and TCR-CMV co-occurrence, with a repertoire-size bias correction applied to TCR pairs. False discovery rates were estimated in a later analysis by permuting HLA or CMV assignments 20 times. In a later analysis, co-occurring TCRs were grouped using DBSCAN, and TCRdist sequence similarity was added for clustering within HLA-allele-positive subsets. Repertoires with fewer than 30,000 or more than 120,000 public chains, plus five repertoires with anomalous nucleotide sharing, were excluded from co-occurrence clustering. TCRdb provides this immuneACCESS table in a form limited to in-frame rearrangements. Some clones are lacking; in checked studies, under half of them reflect an unresolved V gene, and why the rest are absent is not known. The V and J calls and clone size were taken over from that table, and D and trimming were inferred from the DNA. Present in this sample are 50,000 to 75,000 clones, roughly 77% of which were seen just once. Jointly, the top ten make up roughly 7% of the sample.

In total, more than 500 healthy bone marrow donors made up the cohort. At the time of sampling, every cohort member was nominally healthy, though immune exposures that went unrecorded were likely present. The donor was CMV seropositive and was included in the group of around 300 seropositive cohort members. Each donor provided a peripheral blood sample, and peripheral blood mononuclear cells were used for TCR beta sequencing. Genomic DNA was extracted from the blood cell samples with the Qiagen DNeasy Blood Extraction Kit. The junction shows trimming of 4 bases on V and 2 bases on J, and the gene matches do not reach 1 base of it. CDR1 and CDR2, looked up from the germline V gene, are MGHDK and SYGVNS. CDR3 length: 14 amino acids, cysteine to phenylalanine. The read is trimmed to its CDR3 DNA, 42 bases read in frame from base 1.

Sequencing was carried out using PBMCs. The chain employs TRBV25-1 and TRBJ2-3, and TRBD1 aligns with 9 junction nucleotides. This TCR was sampled from a man aged 25-40 years in good health and CMV-seropositive. DNA sequence: TGTGCCAGCAGTGGGACAGGGGACACAGATACGCAGTATTTT. Its coded protein is CASSGTGDTDTQYF.